This T cell receptor (beta chain) is drawn from a study of PD-1 blockade in classical Hodgkin lymphoma. After autologous stem cell transplantation all patients relapsed, and prior brentuximab vedotin exposure differed between cohorts. Comments on this clone: Its specificity is unknown. Other DNA sequences in this specimen translate into the identical CDR3.

The CDR3 is 17 residues long. Germline lookup yields CDR1 LGHNT and CDR2 FRNRAP. V shed 0 bases and J 4 bases; nucleotides not matched to a gene: 9. Sequencing was performed with immunoSEQ multiplex PCR; in TCRdb, only in-frame clones are kept and a portion is missing. The data hold 21,000 or so clones, with over 75% observed a single time. General observations from the study: Complete responders started with a diversity level that resembled newly diagnosed patients at baseline. Reported findings placed baseline TCR diversity lower in newly diagnosed patients (compared with healthy donors).

The chain links TRBV12-5 to TRBJ2-7, with 10 bases identical to TRBD2. Specimen: peripheral blood mononuclear cells (PBMCs), collected before the second cycle of nivolumab. This TCR derives from a human donor with classical Hodgkin lymphoma. The CDR3 DNA follows: TGTGCTAGTGGTTTGGTGCCCAGCGGGAGGGCCCTATACGAGCAGTACTTC. It specifies CASGLVPSGRALYEQYF.